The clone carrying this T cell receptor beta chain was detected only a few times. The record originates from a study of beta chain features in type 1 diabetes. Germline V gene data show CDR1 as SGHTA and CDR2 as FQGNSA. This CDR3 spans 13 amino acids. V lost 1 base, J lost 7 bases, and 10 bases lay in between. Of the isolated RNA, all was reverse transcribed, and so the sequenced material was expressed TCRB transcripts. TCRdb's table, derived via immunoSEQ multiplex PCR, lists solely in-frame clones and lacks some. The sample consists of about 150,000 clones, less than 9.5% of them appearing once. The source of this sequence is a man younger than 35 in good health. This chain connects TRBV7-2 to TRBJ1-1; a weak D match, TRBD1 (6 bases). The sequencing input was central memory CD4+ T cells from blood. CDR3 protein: CASSLEGGSEAFF. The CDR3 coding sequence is TGTGCCAGCAGCTTAGAGGGGGGGAGTGAAGCTTTCTTT.